This T cell receptor beta chain was sequenced during a study of lymphopenia after photon versus proton radiotherapy. General study results and limits: Photon-treated patients lost naive T cells and TCR diversity; proton-treated stayed stable. After the lymphocyte nadir, photon-treated repertoires showed oligoclonal expansion, especially of CD8+ Temra cells. Only patients who died were analyzed for survival; proton advantage is unproven. Larger post-nadir TCR diversity loss correlated inversely with survival in deceased patients.

CDR1 is MNHNS and CDR2 is SASEGT in the germline V gene. The CDR3 spans 15 residues. The junction had 4 bases not matched to a gene; V was cut back by 1 base and J by 2 bases. Assay used: immunoSEQ multiplex PCR; TCRdb lists only in-frame clones, some missing. The table has 50,000 to 60,000 clones, approximately 92% seen once. Comment on this clone: Its antigen is not identified.

This receptor was obtained from a woman aged 40 to 55 with cholangiocarcinoma. The chain recombines TRBV6-1 with TRBJ1-2, with TRBD1 matching over 7 bases. This material consisted of peripheral blood, taken from a patient treated with photon-based radiotherapy. The chain's CDR3 is CASSEGQGVNYGYTF. CDR3 DNA sequence: TGTGCCAGCAGTGAAGGGCAGGGGGTAAACTATGGCTACACCTTC.